The following is a T cell receptor (beta chain) sequence with its context. Its cognate antigen is unknown. Profiled with immunoSEQ multiplex PCR; TCRdb holds only in-frame clones, not every one. This table has about 200,000 clones, 91% appearing once. This record comes from a study of T cell responses to AZD1222 COVID-19 vaccine. There are 17 residues in the CDR3. The V gene end was trimmed by 3 bases and the J gene end by 10 bases; junction bases not matched to a gene: 13. The germline gives CDR1 SGHAT, CDR2 FQNNGV. Study-wide results and limits: Repertoire collection took place solely once the T cell response had peaked. Close to half of all spike-specific TCRs reportedly target regions of the variants that are unmutated. Spike-specific TCR breadth and depth rose after two AZD1222 doses. The sample set comprised mostly white British donors with more females, and clonal diversity was possibly underestimated.

Here the sequenced sample was peripheral blood, taken 28 days after the second AZD1222 dose. V gene TRBV11-2 combines with J gene TRBJ2-1, with 12 positions matching TRBD1. This receptor was taken from an adult who received the AZD1222 COVID-19 vaccine. CDR3 sequence (DNA): TGTGCCAGCAGCTTGCGCTCTCCGGGACAGGGGGCGGGCGAGCAGTTCTTC. Protein product: CASSLRSPGQGAGEQFF.